This is a list of T cell receptor beta chains from one sample in a study of blood T cell repertoires in COVID-19. TCRdb keeps only in-frame clones here, not all; method: immunoSEQ multiplex PCR. The sample has roughly 300,000 clones; approximately 90% are singletons. The source material was PBMCs or T cells enriched from blood (not recorded which). Source of these receptors: a young woman who had recovered from COVID-19. Both conserved end residues are part of each CDR3. D genes are given only for firm matches. Not every row has a clone size; where given, it reads once, few, many or a size class.

cdr3_length | j_call | clone_size | v_call | d_call | cdr3_aa | cdr3_nt
14 | TRBJ2-4 | . | TRBV3-1/TRBV3-2 | . | CASASGGAKNIQYF | TGTGCCAGCGCTTCGGGCGGGGCCAAAAACATTCAGTACTTC
15 | TRBJ1-2 | . | TRBV25-1 | TRBD1 | CASSAQTGIGYGYTF | TGTGCCAGCAGTGCCCAGACAGGGATCGGCTATGGCTACACCTTC
13 | TRBJ2-7 | . | TRBV19 | . | CASSIPNSYEQYF | TGTGCCAGTAGTATCCCCAACTCCTACGAGCAGTACTTC
12 | TRBJ1-2 | . | TRBV14 | . | CASSQDLGGYTF | TGTGCCAGCAGCCAAGATCTCGGTGGCTACACCTTC
13 | TRBJ1-6 | once | TRBV25-1 | . | CASSEVERSPLHF | TGTGCCAGCAGTGAAGTGGAGAGGTCACCCCTCCACTTT
12 | TRBJ2-7 | . | TRBV12-3/TRBV12-4 | . | CASSFPGVKQYF | TGTGCCAGCAGTTTTCCGGGGGTTAAGCAGTACTTC
14 | TRBJ1-4 | . | TRBV2 | . | CASSGGGGWEKLFF | TGTGCCAGCAGCGGGGGGGGCGGATGGGAAAAACTGTTTTTT
14 | TRBJ1-4 | few | TRBV7-9 | . | CASSLTSSGEKLFF | TGTGCCAGCAGCTTAACATCAAGCGGTGAAAAACTGTTTTTT
14 | TRBJ2-5 | . | TRBV6-5 | TRBD1 | CASSRDRGRETQYF | TGTGCCAGCAGTCGGGACAGGGGTCGAGAGACCCAGTACTTC
15 | TRBJ1-6 | . | TRBV6-1 | . | CASSERGRVNSPLHF | TGTGCCAGCAGTGAAAGGGGCAGGGTTAATTCACCCCTCCACTTT
18 | TRBJ1-1 | . | TRBV29-1 | TRBD1 | CSTQQLGGQGHINTEAFF | TGCAGCACCCAACAACTGGGGGGACAGGGGCACATTAACACTGAAGCTTTCTTT
15 | TRBJ1-6 | . | TRBV2 | TRBD1 | CASSLIDRVNSPLHF | TGTGCCAGCAGCTTGATTGACAGGGTAAATTCACCCCTCCACTTT
13 | TRBJ2-1 | . | TRBV12-3/TRBV12-4 | . | CASSRTTGGVRFF | TGTGCCAGCAGTCGAACGACCGGCGGGGTTCGGTTCTTC
15 | TRBJ1-1 | . | TRBV18 | TRBD1 | CASSPLGTVNTEAFF | TGTGCCAGCTCACCCCTCGGGACAGTGAACACTGAAGCTTTCTTT
15 | TRBJ2-7 | . | TRBV7-2 | TRBD1 | CASSTGQGAVYEQYF | TGTGCCAGCAGTACCGGACAGGGGGCTGTCTACGAGCAGTACTTC
15 | TRBJ2-5 | . | TRBV4-3 | TRBD1 | CASSPDRGKGETQYF | TGCGCCAGCAGCCCGGACAGGGGGAAGGGGGAGACCCAGTACTTC
15 | TRBJ2-1 | . | TRBV9 | TRBD1 | CASSGGQGFHNEQFF | TGTGCCAGCAGCGGGGGACAGGGATTCCACAATGAGCAGTTCTTC
11 | TRBJ1-1 | few | TRBV12-3/TRBV12-4 | TRBD1 | CASSLTGGAFF | TGTGCCAGCAGTCTCACAGGGGGAGCTTTCTTT
11 | TRBJ2-5 | . | TRBV20-1 | . | CSARVRETQYF | TGCAGTGCTAGAGTGCGAGAGACCCAGTACTTC
16 | TRBJ1-2 | . | TRBV7-6 | TRBD1 | CASSGTSDRGFYGYTF | TGTGCCAGCAGCGGCACCTCAGACAGGGGTTTTTATGGCTACACCTTC
14 | TRBJ1-2 | . | TRBV7-6 | . | CASSPWTRTRGYTF | TGTGCCAGCAGCCCCTGGACCAGGACTCGGGGCTACACCTTC
15 | TRBJ1-1 | . | TRBV19 | . | CASSIWGTPNTEAFF | TGTGCCAGTAGTATCTGGGGGACACCGAACACTGAAGCTTTCTTT
15 | TRBJ2-1 | . | TRBV5-8 | TRBD2 | CASSGGGRTYNEQFF | TGTGCCAGCAGCGGGGGGGGAAGGACCTACAATGAGCAGTTCTTC